The 18 T cell receptor beta chains below all came from one sample that was sequenced in a study of Graves' ophthalmopathy and Graves' hyperthyroidism. CDR3 regions of TCR beta were amplified from RNA transcripts. The library came from an HTBI-primed first-round RT-PCR and a second-round multiplex PCR. Each CDR3 protein is one row after TCRdb ran MiXCR on the multiplex PCR reads. The sample contains around 170,000 distinct CDR3 sequences, more than 30% of which appear only once. Material: peripheral blood. Receptors originate from a woman aged 40 to 55 with Graves' ophthalmopathy.

The chain employs TRBV2 and TRBJ2-7, with 7 bases identical to TRBD1. The CDR3 sequence is 16 residues long. Germline CDR1 SNHLY, CDR2 FYNNEI. V was clipped by 5 bases and J by 0 bases; unmatched bases: 10. In DNA, the CDR3 is TGTGCCAGCAGTAGGGGCCCGACAGGGTCCTCCTACGAGCAGTACTTC. The encoded protein is CASSRGPTGSSYEQYF.

This clonotype has at least ten counts. V is TRBV28 and J is TRBJ1-1; 10 nucleotides agree with TRBD1. V dropped 4 bases and J dropped 1; count of bases not matched to a gene: 6. There are 16 residues in the CDR3. CDR1 MDHEN and CDR2 SYDVKM come from the germline V gene. The CDR3 is CASSWSTGGSNTEAFF. In DNA, the CDR3 is TGTGCCAGCAGTTGGTCGACAGGGGGCTCGAACACTGAAGCTTTCTTT.

In this sample, this clonotype turned up many times. V usage is TRBV24-1 and J usage is TRBJ2-7; D gene uncertain. There are 13 residues in the CDR3. V was cut by 5 bases and J by 0 bases, with 7 bases left in between. Germline V gives CDR1 KGHDR, CDR2 SFDVKD. The CDR3 loop is CATSAGGSYEQYF. The CDR3 nucleotides read TGTGCCACCAGTGCCGGCGGCTCCTACGAGCAGTACTTC.

This clonotype was seen at least ten times. The chain carries TRBV7-2 and TRBJ2-5; 9 nucleotides align to TRBD2. CDR1 and CDR2 (germline): SGHTA, FQGNSA. The CDR3 is made up of 13 amino acids. V was pared by 1 base and J by 9 bases, with 3 bases of the junction left unmatched. The CDR3 sequence is CASSLVAGVAQYF. DNA for the CDR3: TGTGCCAGCAGCTTAGTAGCGGGAGTAGCCCAGTACTTC.

CDR3 loop: CASSFSASGTVSYEQYF. The CDR3 nucleotides read TGTGCCAGCAGTTTTTCCGCTAGCGGAACGGTGTCCTACGAGCAGTACTTC. The chain combines TRBV28 with TRBJ2-7; 7 positions match TRBD2. The V gene's germline CDR1 is MDHEN and CDR2 SYDVKM. This CDR3 has 17 amino acids. V was pared by 3 bases and J by 1 base, with 12 bases of the junction left unmatched. The whole variable domain, remainder taken from reference TRBV28 and TRBJ2-7, is DVKVTQSSRYLVKRTGEKVFLECVQDMDHENMFWYRQDPGLGLRLIYFSYDVKMKEKGDIPEGYSVSREKKERFSLILESASTNQTSMYLCASSFSASGTVSYEQYFGPGTRLTVT.

There are many counts of this clonotype. The genes are TRBV19 and TRBJ1-2, with D possibly TRBD1 on 6 matching bases. V lost 3 bases and J 0 bases, leaving 11 bases between the germline ends. CDR3 size: 15 residues. CDR1 and CDR2 from the germline V gene are LNHDA and SQIVND (reference sequence). In nucleotides, the CDR3 is TGTGCCAGTAGTATTCGGACAGCCCCTAACTATGGCTACACCTTC. Translation: CASSIRTAPNYGYTF.

This sequence joins TRBV28 and TRBJ2-2, with D perhaps matching TRBD2 (7 bases). Trimming cost V 4 bases and J 6 bases, with 15 bases left between them. The germline gives CDR1 MDHEN, CDR2 SYDVKM. There are 15 residues in the CDR3. The CDR3 protein is CASSYQGTKAGELFF. CDR3 coding DNA: TGTGCCAGCAGTTATCAGGGGACTAAGGCCGGGGAGCTGTTTTTT. The entire variable domain, with the rest obtained from reference TRBV28 and TRBJ2-2, is as follows: DVKVTQSSRYLVKRTGEKVFLECVQDMDHENMFWYRQDPGLGLRLIYFSYDVKMKEKGDIPEGYSVSREKKERFSLILESASTNQTSMYLCASSYQGTKAGELFFGEGSRLTVL.

The chain uses TRBV6-1 and TRBJ2-7, with 9 positions matching TRBD2. Losses at the gene ends were 7 bases for V and 3 bases for J; bases not matched to a gene: 13. The CDR3 length is 16 residues. From germline, CDR1 is MNHNS and CDR2 SASEGT. The CDR3 spells CASKATAGGDYYEQYF. CDR3 sequence (DNA): TGTGCCAGCAAGGCTACAGCGGGAGGCGATTACTACGAGCAGTACTTC.

This clonotype was seen repeatedly, ten times or more. The rearrangement joins TRBV7-2 to TRBJ2-7, with a possible D match to TRBD2 (6 bases). This CDR3 has 14 amino acids. Germline CDR1 SGHTA, CDR2 FQGNSA. V was shortened by 2 bases and J by 2 bases, with 10 bases between the two germline ends. The CDR3 loop reads CASSLSSDTYEQYF. CDR3 sequence (DNA): TGTGCCAGCAGCTTATCTAGCGATACCTACGAGCAGTACTTC.

This sequence joins TRBV24-1 and TRBJ1-2, with D perhaps TRBD1 (5 bases). The germline gives CDR1 KGHDR, CDR2 SFDVKD. This CDR3 comprises 14 residues. Trimming took 3 bases from V and 6 from J, leaving 13 bases between them. In nucleotides, the CDR3 is TGTGCCACCAGTGATGGGTCAGGGAGTCATGGCTACACCTTC. This sequence encodes CATSDGSGSHGYTF.

This clonotype was detected many times. The chain links TRBV7-3 to TRBJ1-1, with 8 nucleotides matching TRBD1. The CDR3 loop spans 13 amino acids. The germline V gene encodes CDR1 SGHTA and CDR2 FQGTGA. With 5 bases clipped from V and 3 bases from J, the junction kept 2 bases outside the gene matches. The CDR3 nucleotides read TGTGCCAGCAGCGAACAGGGGGACACTGAAGCTTTCTTT. It translates to CASSEQGDTEAFF.

There are many counts of this clonotype. V usage is TRBV28 and J usage is TRBJ2-7; the D gene is possibly TRBD2 (6 bases). Germline V gene lookup returns CDR1 MDHEN and CDR2 SYDVKM. Between the trimmed V and J ends, which lost 5 bases and 6 bases, there was a span of 14 bases. CDR3 length equals 13 residues. In DNA form, the CDR3 reads TGTGCCAGCAGTCCCGGGGGACGTTTCGAGCAGTACTTC. As protein: CASSPGGRFEQYF.

The chain employs TRBV6-1 and TRBJ2-2; the match to TRBD1 covers 11 bases. This CDR3 contains 15 residues. V trimming: 5 bases; J trimming: 6 bases; junction bases outside the gene matches: 5. Germline assignment: CDR1 MNHNS and CDR2 SASEGT. For the CDR3, the DNA is TGTGCCAGCAGTAGGACAGGGGGCATATCCGGGGAGCTGTTTTTT. Translation: CASSRTGGISGELFF.

This clonotype was recorded many times. V usage is TRBV12-3 or TRBV12-4 and J usage is TRBJ1-5; D remains unclear. Trimming removed 7 bases at V and 3 bases at J, with 10 bases between. CDR3 length: 13 residues. The CDR3 loop reads CASKNSVNQPQHF. CDR3 nucleotide sequence: TGTGCCAGCAAGAACAGCGTCAATCAGCCCCAGCATTTT.

The chain recombines TRBV6-2 or TRBV6-3 with TRBJ2-5, with D perhaps assigned TRBD1 or TRBD2 (6 bases each). Germline lookup yields CDR1 MNHEY and CDR2 SVGEGT. Trimming cost V 6 bases and J 4 bases, with 9 bases left between them. There are 12 residues in the CDR3. Written as DNA, the CDR3 is TGTGCCAGCAGGTGGGGGGCAGAGACCCAGTACTTC. Protein: CASRWGAETQYF.

This chain connects TRBV12-3 or TRBV12-4 to TRBJ2-6; D remains ambiguous. Deletions cut 8 bases from V and 2 bases from J, with 10 bases between. The CDR3 has 14 residues. The CDR3 sequence is CASLGGAGANVLTF. The CDR3, as DNA: TGTGCCAGCCTTGGTGGGGCTGGGGCCAACGTCCTGACTTTC.

This clonotype has a count of ten or more. The V and J genes are TRBV15 and TRBJ1-6; D uncertain. Trimming left V 3 bases short and J 5 bases short, with 17 bases between. The CDR3 runs to 17 residues. CDR1 and CDR2 from the germline V gene are LNHNV and YYDKDF (reference sequence). This CDR3 is CATSSDLTLSNNSPLHF. The CDR3 coding sequence is TGTGCCACCAGCAGCGACCTTACACTTAGTAATAATTCACCCCTCCACTTT.

V is TRBV30 and J is TRBJ2-7, with 8 bases matching TRBD2. After removal of 4 bases from V and 6 bases from J, the junction contained 5 bases not matched to a gene. Looked up from germline, CDR1 is GTSNPN and CDR2 is SVGIG (reference sequence). CDR3 size: 12 residues. CDR3 in amino acids: CAWMSGRREQYF. The CDR3 DNA is TGTGCCTGGATGAGCGGGAGACGCGAGCAGTACTTC. The full variable domain, with the rest looked up from reference TRBV30 and TRBJ2-7, is SQTIHQWPATLVQPVGSPLSLECTVEGTSNPNLYWYRQAAGRGLQLLFYSVGIGQISSEVPQNLSASRPQDRQFILSSKKLLLSDSGFYLCAWMSGRREQYFGPGTRLTVT.